This TCR beta chain stems from a study of T cell responses to AZD1222 COVID-19 vaccine. Produced via immunoSEQ multiplex PCR; TCRdb's table is partial and in-frame only. The sample has fewer than 100,000 clones; 88% are singletons. The CDR3 is 16 residues long. Germline V gene lookup returns CDR1 LGHNA and CDR2 YNFKEQ. Trimming pared 0 bases from V and 3 bases from J, leaving 11 bases between. The receptor comes from an adult who received the AZD1222 COVID-19 vaccine. The starting material was peripheral blood, obtained 28 days after the second AZD1222 dose. The rearrangement joins TRBV4-2 to TRBJ1-4; D gene ambiguous. The CDR3 loop reads CASSQERVRSNEKLFF. The CDR3 DNA is TGTGCCAGCAGCCAAGAGCGTGTCAGGTCTAATGAAAAACTGTTTTTT.